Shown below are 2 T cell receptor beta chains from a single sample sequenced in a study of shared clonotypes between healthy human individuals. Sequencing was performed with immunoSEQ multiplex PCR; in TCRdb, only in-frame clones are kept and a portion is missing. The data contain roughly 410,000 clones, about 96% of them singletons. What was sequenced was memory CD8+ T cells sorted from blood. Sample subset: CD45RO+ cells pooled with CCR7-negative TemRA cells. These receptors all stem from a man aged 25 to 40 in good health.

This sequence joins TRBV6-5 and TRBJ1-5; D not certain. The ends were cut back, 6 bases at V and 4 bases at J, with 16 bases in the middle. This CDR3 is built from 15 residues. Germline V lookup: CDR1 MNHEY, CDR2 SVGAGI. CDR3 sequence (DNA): TGTGCCAGCAGCTCCACCCGGACCCTAAATCAGCCCCAGCATTTT. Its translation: CASSSTRTLNQPQHF.

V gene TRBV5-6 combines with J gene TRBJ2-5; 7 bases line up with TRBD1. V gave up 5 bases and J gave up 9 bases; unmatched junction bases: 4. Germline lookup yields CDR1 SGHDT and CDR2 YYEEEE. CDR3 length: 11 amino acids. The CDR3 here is CASSQTGAQYF. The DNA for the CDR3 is TGTGCCAGCAGTCAAACAGGGGCCCAGTACTTC.